These 8 T cell receptor beta chains share one sample of origin, sequenced in a study of T cell responses to AZD1222 COVID-19 vaccine. Produced via immunoSEQ multiplex PCR; TCRdb's table is partial and in-frame only. The repertoire holds about 170,000 clones, with 90% as singletons. This sample comprised peripheral blood, obtained on day 0 of AZD1222 vaccination. All receptors come from an adult in good health.

The chain uses TRBV12-3 or TRBV12-4 and TRBJ1-1; no definite D call. Trimming took 6 bases from V and 6 from J, leaving 8 bases between them. This CDR3 region has 11 residues. DNA of the CDR3: TGTGCCAGCAGCCAAGGGTCTGAAGCTTTCTTT. Amino acids: CASSQGSEAFF.

About this clone itself: Other nucleotide sequences in the sample specify the same CDR3. The chain is built from TRBV7-8 and TRBJ1-2; weak D call: TRBD1 (5 bases). Per the germline V gene, CDR1 is SGHVS and CDR2 is FQNEAQ. CDR3 size: 13 residues. Trimming removed 5 bases at V and 0 bases at J, with 7 bases between. The CDR3 reads CASSMGPNYGYTF. The CDR3 coding sequence is TGTGCCAGCAGCATGGGGCCTAACTATGGCTACACCTTC.

This chain links TRBV5-4 with TRBJ2-5, with D maybe TRBD1 (5 bases). Germline V lookup: CDR1 SGHNT, CDR2 YYREEE (reference sequence). The CDR3 extends over 13 amino acids. V lost 0 bases and J lost 5, with 8 bases in between. This CDR3 reads CASSLVAGETQYF. CDR3 nucleotide sequence: TGTGCCAGCAGCTTGGTCGCAGGGGAGACCCAGTACTTC.

V and J are TRBV11-1 and TRBJ1-1; possibly TRBD1 for D (6 bases). CDR1 SGHAT and CDR2 FQDESV come from the germline V gene (reference sequence). V was shortened by 5 bases and J by 3 bases, with 10 bases between the two germline ends. The CDR3 is 13 residues long. The CDR3 DNA reads TGTGCCAGCAGCCACGGGGGCGACACTGAAGCTTTCTTT. The encoded protein is CASSHGGDTEAFF. Drawing the rest from reference TRBV11-1 and TRBJ1-1, the complete variable domain is EAEVAQSPRYKITEKSQAVAFWCDPISGHATLYWYRQILGQGPELLVQFQDESVVDDSQLPKDRFSAERLKGVDSTLKIQPAELGDSAMYLCASSHGGDTEAFFGQGTRLTVV.

The rearrangement joins TRBV5-1 to TRBJ2-7; 7 nucleotides align to TRBD2. The CDR3 contains 16 residues. V gave up 0 bases and J gave up 2 bases; unmatched junction bases: 8. Per the germline V gene, CDR1 is SGHRS and CDR2 is YFSETQ. CDR3 amino acids: CASSLGYGGGAYEQYF. CDR3 sequence (DNA): TGCGCCAGCAGCTTGGGTTACGGCGGGGGAGCCTACGAGCAGTACTTC.

The J gene is TRBJ2-1, the V gene TRBV6-5; D unresolved. This CDR3 has 14 amino acids. CDR1 is MNHEY and CDR2 is SVGAGI in the germline V gene. V shed 0 bases and J shed 7 bases, with 10 bases lying between them. In DNA, the CDR3 is TGTGCCAGCAGTTACTCGTCCTTCATGAATGAGCAGTTCTTC. As protein: CASSYSSFMNEQFF.

The gene calls are TRBV29-1 and TRBJ1-3; D is ambiguous. This CDR3 spans 12 amino acids. Trimming left V 1 base short and J 16 bases short, with 17 bases between. Looked up from germline, CDR1 is SQVTM and CDR2 is ANQGSEA. CDR3 protein: CSVEGVGSRKYF. The CDR3 bases are TGCAGCGTTGAAGGGGTTGGTAGCAGGAAGTATTTT.

The chain joins TRBV21-1 to TRBJ2-7; the table names TRBD2, a call not compared with the DNA. TRBV21-1 is a known pseudogene. The CDR3 is 15 residues long. The CDR3 loop reads CASSKGQAFPYEQYF. CDR3 in DNA: TGTGCCAGCAGCAAAGGTCAAGCGTTCCCCTACGAGCAGTACTTC.